These 19 T cell receptor beta chains originate from one sample sequenced in a study of cytomegalovirus exposure and HLA in healthy donors. PCR involved 60 Vbeta and 13 Jbeta primers. Clones were sequenced by immunoSEQ multiplex PCR, and TCRdb holds only the in-frame ones, with some missing. The sample includes 150,000 to 200,000 clones, around 84% of them seen just once. The sequenced sample was PBMCs. The receptor source for this set is a young man in good health and CMV-seronegative.

This clone turned up a few times. The gene calls are TRBV5-1 and TRBJ2-2; TRBD1 matches at 12 bases. V trimming: 4 bases; J trimming: 4 bases; junction bases outside the gene matches: 2. Germline V gives CDR1 SGHRS, CDR2 YFSETQ. This CDR3 comprises 15 residues. The CDR3 is CASSPGQGATGELFF. The CDR3 nucleotides are TGCGCCAGCAGCCCGGGACAGGGGGCCACCGGGGAGCTGTTTTTT.

This clone was observed a single time. The chain is built from TRBV6-5 and TRBJ2-1; 8 bases line up with TRBD2. The CDR3 is 15 residues long. Germline CDR1 and CDR2: MNHEY and SVGAGI. The V and J ends lost 5 bases and 0 bases, in that order; junction bases with no gene match: 3. The chain's CDR3 is CASSVSGSSYNEQFF. CDR3 bases: TGTGCCAGCAGTGTGAGCGGGAGCTCCTACAATGAGCAGTTCTTC.

This clone appeared a few times. The rearrangement joins TRBV6-1 to TRBJ1-5; D is unclear. Germline CDR1 MNHNS, CDR2 SASEGT. CDR3 length: 14 residues. V shed 8 bases and J shed 0 bases, with 11 bases lying between them. CDR3 loop: CASGPLYSNQPQHF. The CDR3 DNA sequence: TGTGCCAGCGGTCCCCTCTATAGCAATCAGCCCCAGCATTTT.

The J gene is TRBJ2-3, the V gene TRBV5-5, with TRBD2 identical over 13 bases. The V gene's germline CDR1 is SGHKS and CDR2 YYEKEE (reference sequence). The CDR3 has 16 residues. V shed 4 bases, J shed 4 bases, and the junction held 6 bases outside the gene matches. The CDR3: CASSPGTSGTSDTQYF. CDR3 DNA: TGTGCCAGCAGCCCTGGGACTAGCGGGACATCAGATACGCAGTATTTT.

The chain has TRBV7-9 and TRBJ2-7; 9 nucleotides match TRBD1. Looked up from germline, CDR1 is SEHNR and CDR2 is FQNEAQ (reference sequence). This CDR3 has 12 amino acids. J was trimmed by 6 bases and V by 3 bases; bases with no gene match: 0. The DNA of the CDR3 is TGTGCCAGCAGCTTGACAGGGGGCGAGCAGTACTTC. It is translated as CASSLTGGEQYF.

This clone was observed a few times. This sequence joins TRBV18 and TRBJ2-7; 10 bases match TRBD1. J lost 2 bases, V lost 4 bases, and 5 bases had no gene match. The germline gives CDR1 KGHSH, CDR2 LQKENI. The CDR3 length is 15 residues. The CDR3 loop reads CASSRGQGGPYEQYF. The DNA for the CDR3 is TGTGCCAGCTCACGCGGACAGGGGGGTCCCTACGAGCAGTACTTC.

V usage is TRBV6-5 and J usage is TRBJ1-3, with D tentatively TRBD1 (6 bases). This CDR3 region has 15 residues. The V gene lost 7 bases and the J gene lost 0 bases, with 13 bases spanning the gap. Germline CDR1 MNHEY, CDR2 SVGAGI. The DNA for the CDR3 is TGTGCCAGCAAGGCGGGGGGCCGCTCTGGAAACACCATATATTTT. Translation gives CASKAGGRSGNTIYF.

The chain has TRBV28 and TRBJ2-7; TRBD2 matches at 10 bases. From germline, CDR1 is MDHEN and CDR2 SYDVKM. CDR3 size: 14 residues. V lost 8 bases to trimming and J lost 1 base; unmatched junction nucleotides: 5. The CDR3 region is CASAGTSVSYEQYF. The CDR3, as DNA: TGTGCCAGCGCCGGGACTAGCGTTTCCTACGAGCAGTACTTC.

The chain uses TRBV25-1 and TRBJ1-2; D ambiguous. Germline V gives CDR1 MGHDK, CDR2 SYGVNS. The CDR3 is 12 residues long. V was cut by 5 bases and J by 4 bases, with 8 bases left in between. In nucleotides, the CDR3 is TGTGCCAGCAGTTGGGAGGGCTATGGCTACACCTTC. As protein: CASSWEGYGYTF.

This chain uses TRBV27 with TRBJ2-3; unclear D gene. Germline CDR1 reads MNHEY; CDR2 reads SMNVEV (reference sequence). The V and J ends lost 4 bases and 2 bases respectively, with 13 bases between them. The CDR3 consists of 15 residues. The CDR3 coding sequence is TGTGCCAGCAGTTCCCCCTCTTCCTTCACAGATACGCAGTATTTT. It encodes CASSSPSSFTDTQYF.

The rearrangement uses TRBV6-5 and TRBJ1-2; the D gene is possibly TRBD1 (6 bases). V was pared by 6 bases and J by 8 bases, with 10 bases between. Germline values: CDR1 MNHEY, CDR2 SVGAGI. The CDR3 is 11 residues long. This CDR3 reads CASSNRVGYTF. CDR3 bases: TGTGCCAGCAGCAACAGGGTAGGCTACACCTTC.

The chain has TRBV18 and TRBJ2-7; 8 nucleotides agree with TRBD1. The CDR3 is made up of 17 amino acids. Losses at the gene ends were 4 bases for V and 0 bases for J; bases not matched to a gene: 11. Looked up from germline, CDR1 is KGHSH and CDR2 is LQKENI. The CDR3 loop reads CASSLPRTGKSSYEQYF. In DNA form, the CDR3 reads TGTGCCAGCTCACTACCGAGGACAGGGAAAAGCTCCTACGAGCAGTACTTC.

About this clone: Its ends do not fully match the called genes, so a read error is possible. The rearrangement uses TRBV7-9 and TRBJ2-2, with TRBD1 identical over 7 bases. The CDR3 consists of 16 residues. Germline V CDR1 and CDR2: SEHNR, FQNEAQ (reference sequence). The CDR3 here is CSSSMMGRGQSGELFF. The CDR3 nucleotides are TGTTCCAGCAGCATGATGGGAAGGGGGCAGAGCGGGGAGCTGTTTTTT.

The chain employs TRBV6-5 and TRBJ2-7; D remains unclear. The CDR3 runs 11 residues. The germline gives CDR1 MNHEY, CDR2 SVGAGI. The V gene lost 3 bases and the J gene lost 5 bases, with 5 bases spanning the gap. CDR3 protein: CASSYSHEQYF. The CDR3 nucleotides are TGTGCCAGCAGTTATTCTCACGAGCAGTACTTC.

V gene TRBV7-6 combines with J gene TRBJ2-3; 10 bases are shared with TRBD2. Trimming took 4 bases from V and 4 from J; bases not matched to a gene: 2. The CDR3 totals 14 residues. Germline V gene data show CDR1 as SGHVS and CDR2 as FNYEAQ. CDR3 in amino acids: CASSSGLAADTQYF. In DNA, the CDR3 is TGTGCCAGCAGCTCTGGACTAGCGGCAGATACGCAGTATTTT.

The gene calls are TRBV9 and TRBJ2-3; D is unresolved. The CDR3 covers 14 residues. Trimming stripped 2 bases from V and 2 bases from J, with 9 bases between. CDR1 and CDR2 from the germline V gene are SGDLS and YYNGEE. The CDR3 nucleotides read TGTGCCAGCAGCGTGGCAGGTGCCACAGATACGCAGTATTTT. Its translation is CASSVAGATDTQYF.

This chain joins TRBV9 and TRBJ2-2, with D possibly matching TRBD1 (6 bases). CDR1 is SGDLS and CDR2 is YYNGEE in the germline V gene. This CDR3 is 13 amino acids long. Between the trimmed V and J ends, which lost 3 bases and 6 bases, there was a span of 9 bases. This chain's CDR3 is CASSATGAGELFF. The CDR3 DNA follows: TGTGCCAGCAGCGCGACAGGTGCCGGGGAGCTGTTTTTT.

This chain connects TRBV25-1 to TRBJ2-5, with D maybe TRBD2 (5 bases). Looked up from germline, CDR1 is MGHDK and CDR2 is SYGVNS. Deletions cut 1 base from V and 5 bases from J, with 17 bases between. The CDR3 sequence is 16 residues long. The CDR3 DNA is TGTGCCAGCAGTGAATCCCCGGGGAGCCATGAGGAGACCCAGTACTTC. Its protein is CASSESPGSHEETQYF.

The chain employs TRBV5-1 and TRBJ2-6, with 7 bases identical to TRBD1. The germline V gene encodes CDR1 SGHRS and CDR2 YFSETQ. The CDR3 runs to 18 residues. The V and J ends lost 4 bases and 0 bases, in that order; junction bases with no gene match: 10. CDR3 coding DNA: TGCGCCAGCAGCCCAACCCCGGGACAGAGCTCTGGGGCCAACGTCCTGACTTTC. This gives the protein CASSPTPGQSSGANVLTF. The variable domain in full, with the rest retrieved from reference TRBV5-1 and TRBJ2-6, is KAGVTQTPRYLIKTRGQQVTLSCSPISGHRSVSWYQQTPGQGLQFLFEYFSETQRNKGNFPGRFSGRQFSNSRSEMNVSTLELGDSALYLCASSPTPGQSSGANVLTFGAGSRLTVL.